This entry concerns a single TCR beta chain. What it binds is unknown. In replicate PCRs of sorted subsets, approximately 190 ng DNA, roughly 31,000 T cell genomes, was used. In the original analysis: Because ImmunoSEQ provided only junction sequences with no quality scores, the filtering differed. Profiled with immunoSEQ multiplex PCR; TCRdb holds only in-frame clones, not every one. The V and J calls and clone size come from that table; D and trimming were worked out from the DNA. The sample has some 1.1 million clones, around three quarters seen once. The sample is drawn from a study of shared clonotypes between healthy human individuals. Points from the study as a whole: Naive subsets typically showed greater estimated richness than memory subsets.

In germline, CDR1 is SGDLS, CDR2 YYNGEE. The CDR3 spans 15 residues. J gave up 1 base and V 3 bases, and 4 bases lay outside the gene matches. Specimen: memory CD4+ T cells from PBMCs. The subset here: CD45RA-negative fraction. This chain connects TRBV9 to TRBJ2-3; 8 nucleotides agree with TRBD2. The sequence was obtained from a man younger than 35 in good health. Some clones in this sample may be carry-over from other donors' samples. The CDR3 loop reads CASSAKRERTDTQYF. The CDR3 coding sequence is TGTGCCAGCAGCGCTAAGCGGGAGCGCACAGATACGCAGTATTTT.